Included here is one T cell receptor beta chain sequence, with context. Germline V gene lookup returns CDR1 SNHLY and CDR2 FYNNEI. The CDR3 loop spans 13 amino acids. Trimming shortened V by 3 bases and J by 5 bases, and 10 bases separated the two germline ends. The data were obtained in a study of T cell responses to AZD1222 COVID-19 vaccine. Clones were sequenced by immunoSEQ multiplex PCR, and TCRdb holds only the in-frame ones, with some missing. The sample holds about 110,000 clones, more than 85% seen once. V gene TRBV2 combines with J gene TRBJ1-1, with D possibly matching TRBD1 (5 bases). Sequences were derived from peripheral blood, sampled on day 0 of AZD1222 vaccination. This clonotype was sampled from an adult in good health. Here the CDR3 DNA reads TGTGCCAGCAGTGAGGGGGTATGGACTGAAGCTTTCTTT. Translated, it gives CASSEGVWTEAFF. The full variable domain, completed using reference TRBV2 and TRBJ1-1, is EPEVTQTPSHQVTQMGQEVILRCVPISNHLYFYWYRQILGQKVEFLVSFYNNEISEKSEIFDDQFSVERPDGSNFTLKIRSTKLEDSAMYFCASSEGVWTEAFFGQGTRLTVV.